This TCR beta chain was identified in a study of molecular identifiers for immune sequencing clone quantification. Each CDR3 protein gets one entry after TCRdb re-called the PCR reads with MiXCR. The repertoire includes 85,000 to 120,000 distinct CDR3 sequences, 30% to 45% of them detected once, and about a tenth sits in the top ten. The CDR3 extends over 15 amino acids. Trimming cost V 0 bases and J 5 bases, with 11 bases left between them. The germline CDR1 and CDR2 sequences are LGHNA and YSLEER. The sequence came from a human donor in good health. Some libraries in this study had Jurkat cell RNA spiked in. The chain couples TRBV4-3 to TRBJ1-3; perhaps TRBD1 as D (6 bases). Sample: naive CD8+ T cells from blood, with Jurkat cell RNA spiked in. The subset: FACS-sorted CD8+CD4-CCR7+CD45RA+ naive T cells. The CDR3 bases are TGCGCCAGCAGCCAAGATCGAACAGGGCGAAACACCATATATTTT. It yields the protein CASSQDRTGRNTIYF.